This T cell receptor (beta chain) stems from a study of CD8 T cells in ankylosing spondylitis. The study, taken as a whole, reports: Reportedly, significant enrichment of disease-linked clones occurred in matched ankylosing spondylitis synovial fluid. About eight highly homologous variants made up a TCR beta motif that seemed to typify ankylosing spondylitis blood.

In this sample, this clonotype turned up a few times. Its antigen is not known. The CDR3 has 14 amino acids. Germline lookup yields CDR1 SGDLS and CDR2 YYNGEE. Trimming removed 0 bases from V and 6 bases from J, with 10 bases in between. 5'-RACE, quantitative and with molecular barcodes, yielded the TCR beta libraries. TCRdb re-called the 5' RACE reads with MiXCR, one entry per CDR3 protein. The data contain approximately 190,000 distinct CDR3 sequences, 13% of them singletons. This chain links TRBV9 with TRBJ1-3; tentatively, D is TRBD1 (5 bases). The material sequenced was blood, either unsorted or a sorted T cell fraction (not recorded which). The TCR originated in a female donor with ankylosing spondylitis or in good health (not recorded which). CDR3 protein: CASSVDGRVNTIYF. Here the CDR3 DNA reads TGTGCCAGCAGCGTAGATGGCAGGGTAAACACCATATATTTT.